This is a list of T cell receptor beta chains from one sample in a study of blood T cell repertoires in COVID-19. TCRdb's table, derived via immunoSEQ multiplex PCR, lists solely in-frame clones and lacks some. The sample consists of about 180,000 clones, 80% to 90% of them appearing once. Specimen: peripheral blood. The receptors come from a man between 45 and 60 years old with active or convalescent COVID-19. CDR3s include the opening cysteine and the closing phenylalanine or tryptophan. Fields, in order: CDR3 length, D gene, V gene, J gene, CDR3 protein. The D gene is left open where the match is weak.

>17|TRBD2|TRBV4-1|TRBJ2-1
CASSPVRTSGIPDEQFF
>14|NA|TRBV4-3|TRBJ2-1
CASSQAAGTNEQFF
>15|TRBD1|TRBV5-1|TRBJ1-6
CASSFGQGDDSPLHF
>18|TRBD2|TRBV5-5|TRBJ2-2
CASSLVSLAGGNTGELFF
>13|TRBD2|TRBV11-2|TRBJ2-3
CASSFTSVDTQYF
>15|TRBD1|TRBV5-1|TRBJ2-7
CASSFGTGASYEQYF
>15|TRBD2|TRBV9|TRBJ2-2
CASSGLAGTTGELFF
>14|NA|TRBV6-5|TRBJ1-2
CASSYSTANYGYTF
>13|NA|TRBV28|TRBJ2-5
CASSLTPIGTQYF
>16|TRBD2|TRBV11-1|TRBJ2-7
CASSNLAGPLPYEQYF
>14|NA|TRBV28|TRBJ1-1
CASSSTGGFAEAFF
>16|NA|TRBV7-3|TRBJ2-6
CASSLRAGPGANVLTF
>15|TRBD2|TRBV9|TRBJ2-1
CASSAGGTSLTEQFF